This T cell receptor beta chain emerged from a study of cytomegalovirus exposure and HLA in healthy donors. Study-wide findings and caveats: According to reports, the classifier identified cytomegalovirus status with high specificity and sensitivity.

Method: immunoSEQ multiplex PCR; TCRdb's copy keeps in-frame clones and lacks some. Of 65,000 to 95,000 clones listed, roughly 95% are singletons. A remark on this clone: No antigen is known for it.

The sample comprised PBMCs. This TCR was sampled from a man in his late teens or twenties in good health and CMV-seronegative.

CDR3 DNA: TGTGCCAGCAGCTTGGCAACAGGGTCTCGGGAGACCCAGTACTTC. Translating it yields CASSLATGSRETQYF. The chain employs TRBV5-4 and TRBJ2-5; tentative D call: TRBD1 (6 bases). Germline-derived CDR1 and CDR2 are SGHNT and YYREEE (reference sequence). This CDR3 region has 15 residues. V dropped 0 bases and J dropped 5 bases, with 14 bases sitting between them.